These 8 T cell receptor beta chains were all obtained from the same sample, sequenced in a study of shared clonotypes between healthy human individuals. Sequencing was performed with immunoSEQ multiplex PCR; in TCRdb, only in-frame clones are kept and a portion is missing. The table includes about 1 million clones, 75% to 80% detected once. Sequencing input: memory CD4+ T cells from PBMCs. The subset is: CD45RA-negative fraction. These receptors were obtained from a young man in good health. Some clones in this sample may be carry-over from other donors' samples.

This clone was seen once. This CDR3 is CASSDLKGGNTEAFF. CDR3 coding DNA: TGCGCCAGCAGCGACTTAAAAGGGGGCAACACTGAAGCTTTCTTT. The chain recombines TRBV5-1 with TRBJ1-1; 7 bases agree with TRBD1. With 4 bases clipped from V and 2 bases from J, the junction kept 8 bases outside the gene matches. There are 15 residues in the CDR3. Germline V gene data show CDR1 as SGHRS and CDR2 as YFSETQ.

V usage is TRBV30 and J usage is TRBJ2-5, with D perhaps TRBD2 (6 bases). V lost 3 bases to trimming and J lost 11 bases, with 22 bases between them. Germline CDR1 reads GTSNPN; CDR2 reads SVGIG (reference sequence). The CDR3 contains 14 residues. The CDR3 DNA is TGTGCCTGGAGGCGGGCGGGACCCCTGGGGGAGCAGTACTTC. This gives the protein CAWRRAGPLGEQYF.

CDR3 DNA sequence: TGCGCCAGCAGCCGAGGACAGCTCATGAACACTGAAGCTTTCTTT. This translates into CASSRGQLMNTEAFF. The chain couples TRBV4-3 to TRBJ1-1; the D gene is possibly TRBD1 (6 bases). Deletions cut 4 bases from V and 0 bases from J, with 12 bases between. The CDR3 has 15 residues. Germline V gives CDR1 LGHNA, CDR2 YSLEER.

This clone has only one observation. The chain carries TRBV9 and TRBJ2-5, with D perhaps TRBD2 (6 bases). Germline V gene sequence: CDR1 SGDLS, CDR2 YYNGEE. This CDR3 spans 13 amino acids. V gave up 3 bases and J gave up 5 bases, with 11 bases separating them. CDR3 sequence: CASSGGAGETQYF. The CDR3 region has the DNA TGTGCCAGCAGCGGCGGGGCTGGGGAGACCCAGTACTTC.

This clone was observed at least ten times. The chain recombines TRBV4-2 with TRBJ2-5; D ambiguous. The germline V and J ends were trimmed by 4 bases and 3 bases, with 6 bases remaining between them. The CDR3 spans 12 residues. Germline assignment: CDR1 LGHNA and CDR2 YNFKEQ. CDR3 DNA: TGTGCCAGCAGCCCCGATAAAGAGACCCAGTACTTC. Its translation: CASSPDKETQYF.

This clone was recorded only once. The rearrangement joins TRBV6-5 to TRBJ1-2, with D perhaps matching TRBD1 (5 bases). Trimming removed 4 bases at V and 4 bases at J, with 13 bases between. Germline CDR1 reads MNHEY; CDR2 reads SVGAGI. The CDR3 totals 14 residues. In DNA form, the CDR3 reads TGTGCCAGCAGTTCCGGTCCAGGGTTCTATGGCTACACCTTC. The encoded protein is CASSSGPGFYGYTF.

This rearrangement joins TRBV7-6 to TRBJ2-3; D call uncertain. The CDR3 length is 16 residues. V dropped 1 base and J dropped 2 bases, with 13 bases sitting between them. The germline V gene has CDR1 SGHVS and CDR2 FNYEAQ. CDR3: CASSLGGGIPTDTQYF. DNA of the CDR3: TGTGCCAGCAGCTTAGGGGGTGGGATACCCACAGATACGCAGTATTTT.

The chain recombines TRBV28 with TRBJ1-3; D gene uncertain. The CDR3 is 13 residues long. V was cut by 1 base and J by 4 bases, with 5 bases left in between. Germline V CDR1 and CDR2: MDHEN, SYDVKM. The CDR3 here is CASSLLGGNTIYF. DNA for the CDR3: TGTGCCAGCAGTTTATTAGGGGGAAACACCATATATTTT.